This note documents a single TCR beta chain sequence. As yet, its antigen is unknown. Template switching created a universal primer site, and the cDNA included unique molecular identifiers. TCRdb passed the 5' RACE reads through MiXCR, listing each CDR3 protein once. This sample has approximately 690,000 distinct CDR3 sequences, with 5.5% to 6.5% found just once. The sample is drawn from a study of identical twins. This CDR3 has 16 residues. Deletions cut 1 base from V and 7 bases from J, with 16 bases between. Per the germline V gene, CDR1 is MDHEN and CDR2 is SYDVKM. Findings and caveats of the study: The study found that models underestimated out-of-frame TCR alpha sharing in monozygotic twins. Whereas memory repertoires showed no such difference, abundant cord blood beta clonotypes carried fewer insertions. Twins showed weaker excess sharing in their beta out-of-frame sequences.

Material for sequencing was naive T cells sorted from blood. This clonotype was obtained from a man aged 18-30 years in good health. The V call is TRBV28, the J call TRBJ1-4; a weak D match, TRBD1 (6 bases). The CDR3 here is CASSLSWGPGAEKLFF. The CDR3 coding sequence is TGTGCCAGCAGTTTATCTTGGGGGCCGGGCGCTGAAAAACTGTTTTTT.